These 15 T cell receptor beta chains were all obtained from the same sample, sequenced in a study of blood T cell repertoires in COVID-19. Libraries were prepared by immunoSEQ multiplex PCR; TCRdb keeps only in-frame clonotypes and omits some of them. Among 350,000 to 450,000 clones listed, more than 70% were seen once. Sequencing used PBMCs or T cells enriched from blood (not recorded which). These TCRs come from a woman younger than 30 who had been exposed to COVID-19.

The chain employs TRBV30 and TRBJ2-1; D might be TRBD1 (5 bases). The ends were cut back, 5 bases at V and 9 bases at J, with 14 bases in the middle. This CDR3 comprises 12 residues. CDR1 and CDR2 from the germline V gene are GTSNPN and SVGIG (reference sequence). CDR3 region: CAWGGDSFEQFF. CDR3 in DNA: TGTGCCTGGGGCGGCGACAGCTTTGAGCAGTTCTTC. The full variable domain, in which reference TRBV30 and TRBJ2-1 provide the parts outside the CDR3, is SQTIHQWPATLVQPVGSPLSLECTVEGTSNPNLYWYRQAAGRGLQLLFYSVGIGQISSEVPQNLSASRPQDRQFILSSKKLLLSDSGFYLCAWGGDSFEQFFGPGTRLTVL.

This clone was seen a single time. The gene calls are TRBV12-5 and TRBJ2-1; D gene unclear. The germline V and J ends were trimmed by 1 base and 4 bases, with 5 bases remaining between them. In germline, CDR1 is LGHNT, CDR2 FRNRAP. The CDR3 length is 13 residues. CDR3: CASGLDSYNEQFF. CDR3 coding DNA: TGTGCTAGTGGTTTGGACAGTTACAATGAGCAGTTCTTC. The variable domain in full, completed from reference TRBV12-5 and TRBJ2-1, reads DARVTQTPRHKVTEMGQEVTMRCQPILGHNTVFWYRQTMMQGLELLAYFRNRAPLDDSGMPKDRFSAEMPDATLATLKIQPSEPRDSAVYFCASGLDSYNEQFFGPGTRLTVL.

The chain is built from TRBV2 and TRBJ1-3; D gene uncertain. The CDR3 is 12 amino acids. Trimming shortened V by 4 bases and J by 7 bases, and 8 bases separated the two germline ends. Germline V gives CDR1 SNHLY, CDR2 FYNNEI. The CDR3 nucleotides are TGTGCCAGCAGTGCTAGAGGTAACACCATATATTTT. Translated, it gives CASSARGNTIYF.

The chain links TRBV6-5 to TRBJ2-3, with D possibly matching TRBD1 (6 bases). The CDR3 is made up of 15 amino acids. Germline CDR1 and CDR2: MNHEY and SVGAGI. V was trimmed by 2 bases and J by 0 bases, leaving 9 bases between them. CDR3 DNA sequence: TGTGCCAGCAGTTACGGGGGCCCTAGCACAGATACGCAGTATTTT. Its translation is CASSYGGPSTDTQYF.

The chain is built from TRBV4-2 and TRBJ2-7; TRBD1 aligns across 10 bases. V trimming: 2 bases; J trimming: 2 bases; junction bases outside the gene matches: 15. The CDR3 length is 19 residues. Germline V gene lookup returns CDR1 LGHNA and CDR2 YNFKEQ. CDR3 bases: TGTGCCAGCAGCCAAATCCCGGGACAGGGGTTTCGTTGGGCCTACGAGCAGTACTTC. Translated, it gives CASSQIPGQGFRWAYEQYF.

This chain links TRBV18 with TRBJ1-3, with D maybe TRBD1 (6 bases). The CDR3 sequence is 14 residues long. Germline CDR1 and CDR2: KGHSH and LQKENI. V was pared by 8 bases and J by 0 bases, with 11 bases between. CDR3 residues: CASTAGDSGNTIYF. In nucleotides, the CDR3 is TGTGCCAGCACGGCAGGGGACTCTGGAAACACCATATATTTT.

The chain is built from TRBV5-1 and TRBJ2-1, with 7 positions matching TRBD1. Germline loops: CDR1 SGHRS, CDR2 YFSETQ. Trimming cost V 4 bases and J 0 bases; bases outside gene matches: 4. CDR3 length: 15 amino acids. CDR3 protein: CASSHRDSSYNEQFF. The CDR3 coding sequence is TGCGCCAGCAGCCACAGGGACAGCTCCTACAATGAGCAGTTCTTC.

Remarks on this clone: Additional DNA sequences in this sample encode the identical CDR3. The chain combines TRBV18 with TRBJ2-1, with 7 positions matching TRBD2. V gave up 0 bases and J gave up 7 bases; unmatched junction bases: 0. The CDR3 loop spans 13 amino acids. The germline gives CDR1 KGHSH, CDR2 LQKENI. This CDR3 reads CASSPPGGNEQFF. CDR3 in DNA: TGTGCCAGCTCACCACCCGGGGGGAATGAGCAGTTCTTC.

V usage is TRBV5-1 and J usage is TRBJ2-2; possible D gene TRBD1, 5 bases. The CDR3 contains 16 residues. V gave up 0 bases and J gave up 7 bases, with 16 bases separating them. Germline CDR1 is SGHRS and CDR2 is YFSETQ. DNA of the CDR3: TGCGCCAGCAGCTTGGAAAGGGGCGGCCGAATCGGGGAGCTGTTTTTT. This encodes CASSLERGGRIGELFF.

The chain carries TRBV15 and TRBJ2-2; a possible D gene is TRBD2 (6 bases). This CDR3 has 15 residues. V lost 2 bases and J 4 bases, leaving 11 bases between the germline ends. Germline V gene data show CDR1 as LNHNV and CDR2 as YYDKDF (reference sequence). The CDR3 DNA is TGTGCCACCAGCAGACCGGGACTCTTCACCGGGGAGCTGTTTTTT. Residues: CATSRPGLFTGELFF.

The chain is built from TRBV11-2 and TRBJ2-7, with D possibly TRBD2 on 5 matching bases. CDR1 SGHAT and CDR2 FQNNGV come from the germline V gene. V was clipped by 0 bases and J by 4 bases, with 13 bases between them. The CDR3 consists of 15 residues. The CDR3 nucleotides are TGTGCCAGCAGCTTAGATCAAGGTAGAGGGTACGAGCAGTACTTC. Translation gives CASSLDQGRGYEQYF.

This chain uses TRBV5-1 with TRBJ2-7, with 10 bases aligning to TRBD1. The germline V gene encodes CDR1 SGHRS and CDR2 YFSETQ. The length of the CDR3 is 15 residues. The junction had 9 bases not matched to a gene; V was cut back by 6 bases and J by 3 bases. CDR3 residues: CASTLGTGDFYEQYF. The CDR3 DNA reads TGCGCCAGCACCCTCGGGACAGGGGATTTCTACGAGCAGTACTTC.

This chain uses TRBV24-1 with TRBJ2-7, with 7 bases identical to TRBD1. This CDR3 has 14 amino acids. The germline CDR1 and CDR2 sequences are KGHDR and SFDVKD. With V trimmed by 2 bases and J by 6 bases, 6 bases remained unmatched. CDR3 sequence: CATSDWTGSGEQYF. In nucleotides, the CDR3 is TGTGCCACCAGTGATTGGACAGGTTCGGGCGAGCAGTACTTC.

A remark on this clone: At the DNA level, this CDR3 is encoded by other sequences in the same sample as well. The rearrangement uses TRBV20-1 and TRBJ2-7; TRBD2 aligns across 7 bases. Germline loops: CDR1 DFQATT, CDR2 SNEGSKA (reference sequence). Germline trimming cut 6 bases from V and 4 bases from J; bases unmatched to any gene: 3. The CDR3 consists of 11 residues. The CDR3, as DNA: TGCAGTGCGGCGGGAGATTACGAGCAGTACTTC. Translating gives CSAAGDYEQYF.

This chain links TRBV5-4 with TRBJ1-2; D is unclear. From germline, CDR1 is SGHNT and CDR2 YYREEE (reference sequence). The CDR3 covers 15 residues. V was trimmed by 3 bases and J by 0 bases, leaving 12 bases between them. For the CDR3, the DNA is TGTGCCAGCAGCTCAGGATCTATACCTAACTATGGCTACACCTTC. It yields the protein CASSSGSIPNYGYTF.